The 25 T cell receptor beta chains reported below all come from one sample, sequenced in a study of blood T cell repertoires in COVID-19. This table comes from immunoSEQ multiplex PCR, and its TCRdb copy is limited to in-frame clones, with some not included. The sample has about 270,000 clones, roughly 84% seen once. What was sequenced was peripheral blood. These receptors came from a woman younger than 30 with acute or convalescent COVID-19.

V usage is TRBV28 and J usage is TRBJ2-5; TRBD2 agrees at 9 bases. Germline CDR1 reads MDHEN; CDR2 reads SYDVKM. After removal of 4 bases from V and 5 bases from J, the junction contained 8 bases not matched to a gene. The CDR3 consists of 15 residues. CDR3 in amino acids: CASSYISGSVETQYF. CDR3 nucleotides: TGTGCCAGCAGTTACATTAGCGGGAGTGTGGAGACCCAGTACTTC.

The chain has TRBV2 and TRBJ2-3, with 8 positions matching TRBD2. Looked up from germline, CDR1 is SNHLY and CDR2 is FYNNEI. CDR3 length: 18 amino acids. V dropped 3 bases and J dropped 2; count of bases not matched to a gene: 13. CDR3 sequence: CASSDLGTGGLTTDTQYF. The DNA of the CDR3 is TGTGCCAGCAGTGATCTCGGTACGGGAGGGCTTACCACAGATACGCAGTATTTT.

This clone was seen a few times. The chain joins TRBV2 to TRBJ2-3, with 7 positions matching TRBD1. Germline CDR1 is SNHLY and CDR2 is FYNNEI. This CDR3 region has 15 residues. V lost 6 bases and J lost 0; bases outside the gene matches: 6. DNA for the CDR3: TGTGCCAGCAGCGACACAGGGGCCAGCACAGATACGCAGTATTTT. Translation gives CASSDTGASTDTQYF.

The chain carries TRBV19 and TRBJ2-5; 7 nucleotides align to TRBD2. CDR1 is LNHDA and CDR2 is SQIVND in the germline V gene (reference sequence). J lost 4 bases, V lost 7 bases, and 6 bases had no gene match. The CDR3 runs 13 residues. CDR3 nucleotide sequence: TGTGCCAGTACTGGCGGGAGAGGAGAGACCCAGTACTTC. Amino acid sequence: CASTGGRGETQYF.

As regards this clone: Other DNA sequences within the sample encode an identical CDR3. The CDR3 reads CASSQGGGGNQPQHF. CDR3 coding DNA: TGTGCCAGCAGCCAAGGGGGGGGTGGCAATCAGCCCCAGCATTTT. The chain has TRBV3-1 (or the pseudogene TRBV3-2) and TRBJ1-5; tentatively, D is TRBD1 (5 bases). Germline-derived CDR1 and CDR2 are LGHDT and YNNKEL (reference sequence). V dropped 1 base and J dropped 2 bases, with 9 bases sitting between them. The CDR3 runs 15 residues.

V is TRBV29-1 and J is TRBJ1-2, with TRBD1 identical over 8 bases. Per the germline V gene, CDR1 is SQVTM and CDR2 is ANQGSEA. There are 13 residues in the CDR3. V was pared by 2 bases and J by 8 bases, with 7 bases of the junction left unmatched. The CDR3 loop reads CSVEKGQGYGYTF. CDR3 coding DNA: TGCAGCGTTGAAAAAGGACAGGGATACGGCTACACCTTC.

There are a few counts of this clone. CDR3 loop: CASSPPLRTGTGELFF. The CDR3 nucleotides read TGTGCCAGCAGCCCGCCCTTAAGGACAGGCACCGGGGAGCTGTTTTTT. The chain couples TRBV5-4 to TRBJ2-2; TRBD1 matches 7 bases. The germline V gene encodes CDR1 SGHNT and CDR2 YYREEE (reference sequence). The CDR3 extends over 16 amino acids. J was trimmed by 4 bases and V by 4 bases; bases with no gene match: 10.

The J gene is TRBJ2-2, the V gene TRBV5-1; D ambiguous. The CDR3 length is 16 residues. The germline V and J ends were trimmed by 1 base and 2 bases, with 12 bases remaining between them. Germline CDR1 SGHRS, CDR2 YFSETQ. CDR3 bases: TGCGCCAGCAGCTTGATGTCGAGCGACAACACCGGGGAGCTGTTTTTT. Translated: CASSLMSSDNTGELFF.

This chain links TRBV15 with TRBJ2-3, with 10 nucleotides matching TRBD2. Trimming took 2 bases from V and 0 from J; bases not matched to a gene: 5. The CDR3 spans 17 residues. Germline V CDR1 and CDR2: LNHNV, YYDKDF (reference sequence). The CDR3 DNA follows: TGTGCCACCAGCAGACCCACTAGCGGGGTCAGCACAGATACGCAGTATTTT. It translates to CATSRPTSGVSTDTQYF.

The chain uses TRBV27 and TRBJ1-2; 9 bases map to TRBD1. Germline loops: CDR1 MNHEY, CDR2 SMNVEV (reference sequence). Unmatched junction bases numbered 18, after V lost 3 bases and J lost 4 bases. The CDR3 loop spans 19 amino acids. CDR3 residues: CASSFFFPRTGANVYGYTF. CDR3 DNA sequence: TGTGCCAGCAGTTTTTTCTTCCCTCGGACAGGGGCGAACGTCTATGGCTACACCTTC.

This clone occurred once. The chain uses TRBV7-9 and TRBJ1-2; 10 nucleotides line up with TRBD1. The CDR3 loop spans 18 amino acids. Germline values: CDR1 SEHNR, CDR2 FQNEAQ (reference sequence). Germline trimming cut 5 bases from V and 1 base from J; bases unmatched to any gene: 13. The CDR3 sequence: CASSHRSGQGGINYGYTF. In nucleotides, the CDR3 is TGTGCCAGCAGCCACAGATCCGGACAGGGGGGAATTAACTATGGCTACACCTTC.

This chain connects TRBV19 to TRBJ1-1; D not resolved. Per germline, CDR1 LNHDA and CDR2 SQIVND (reference sequence). This CDR3 has 13 amino acids. V shed 2 bases and J shed 4 bases, with 8 bases lying between them. The CDR3 loop is CASSIRVSTEAFF. The CDR3 DNA follows: TGTGCCAGTAGTATACGGGTATCCACTGAAGCTTTCTTT.

A single count supports this clone. This sequence joins TRBV2 and TRBJ1-1, with 7 positions matching TRBD1. This CDR3 is built from 16 residues. Germline V gene lookup returns CDR1 SNHLY and CDR2 FYNNEI. Trimming removed 6 bases from V and 1 base from J; junction bases left unmatched: 11. The CDR3 spells CASRVEQGQTNTEAFF. In nucleotides, the CDR3 is TGTGCCAGCAGGGTCGAACAGGGACAGACGAACACTGAAGCTTTCTTT.

This rearrangement joins TRBV14 to TRBJ2-3; 12 bases are a match to TRBD2. The germline CDR1 and CDR2 sequences are SGHDN and FVKESK. Losses at the gene ends were 0 bases for V and 5 bases for J; bases not matched to a gene: 9. The CDR3 consists of 18 residues. The DNA of the CDR3 is TGTGCCAGCAGCCAAGAATGGCTAGCGGGAGGGGCACGAGATACGCAGTATTTT. It is translated as CASSQEWLAGGARDTQYF.

The J gene is TRBJ1-2, the V gene TRBV27; a possible D gene is TRBD1 (5 bases). Germline CDR1 MNHEY, CDR2 SMNVEV (reference sequence). V shed 0 bases and J shed 6 bases, with 8 bases lying between them. The CDR3 loop spans 13 amino acids. The CDR3 coding sequence is TGTGCCAGCAGTTTATCCTGGGGGGATGGCTACACCTTC. Its translation is CASSLSWGDGYTF.

The chain couples TRBV11-2 to TRBJ2-7; TRBD2 agrees at 12 bases. The CDR3 length is 15 residues. The V and J ends lost 5 bases and 3 bases, in that order; junction bases with no gene match: 5. Germline loops: CDR1 SGHAT, CDR2 FQNNGV. As DNA, the CDR3 is TGTGCCAGCAGCCCTTGGACTAGCGGGGACTACGAGCAGTACTTC. Translated: CASSPWTSGDYEQYF.

This chain joins TRBV6-5 and TRBJ1-5; 8 bases are a match to TRBD1. Germline CDR1 is MNHEY and CDR2 is SVGAGI. The CDR3 length is 13 residues. V lost 7 bases and J lost 2; bases outside the gene matches: 1. DNA of the CDR3: TGTGCCAGCAAGGACAGGGGCAATCAGCCCCAGCATTTT. Its protein is CASKDRGNQPQHF.

This chain links TRBV14 with TRBJ1-1; D is unresolved. Germline CDR1 SGHDN, CDR2 FVKESK. CDR3 length: 14 residues. V lost 6 bases to trimming and J lost 1 base, with 12 bases between them. The CDR3 DNA reads as TGTGCCAGCAGACCTAGAGTGGCGAACACTGAAGCTTTCTTT. It specifies CASRPRVANTEAFF.

This clone was recorded a few times. The chain couples TRBV27 to TRBJ2-1; D uncertain. This CDR3 has 12 residues. The V gene's germline CDR1 is MNHEY and CDR2 SMNVEV (reference sequence). V was cut by 5 bases and J by 9 bases, with 11 bases left in between. CDR3 sequence: CASSMTFGEQFF. The CDR3 DNA reads TGTGCCAGCAGTATGACATTTGGTGAGCAGTTCTTC.

In its sample, this clone was seen once. The chain links TRBV28 to TRBJ2-7; 7 nucleotides line up with TRBD1. Germline CDR1 and CDR2: MDHEN and SYDVKM. V was clipped by 2 bases and J by 2 bases; unmatched bases: 0. The CDR3 spans 13 residues. The CDR3 region has the DNA TGTGCCAGCAGTTTAGGGACAGCCTACGAGCAGTACTTC. Translated: CASSLGTAYEQYF.

The chain has TRBV6-5 and TRBJ2-1; D possibly corresponds to TRBD2 (6 bases). V was shortened by 6 bases and J by 5 bases, with 17 bases between the two germline ends. CDR1 is MNHEY and CDR2 is SVGAGI in the germline V gene. This CDR3 is built from 15 residues. The CDR3 sequence is CASREGEAANNEQFF. The CDR3 region has the DNA TGTGCCAGCAGGGAGGGAGAGGCGGCCAACAATGAGCAGTTCTTC.

This chain joins TRBV18 and TRBJ1-2, with 7 positions matching TRBD1. The V segment lost 0 bases and the J segment 0 bases; nucleotides outside the gene matches: 10. The CDR3 covers 18 residues. Germline V gene lookup returns CDR1 KGHSH and CDR2 LQKENI. In nucleotides, the CDR3 is TGTGCCAGCTCACCACCCCCGTCTGACAGGGTTTCTAACTATGGCTACACCTTC. Translating gives CASSPPPSDRVSNYGYTF.

The V call is TRBV4-3, the J call TRBJ2-4, with D possibly being TRBD1 (6 bases). With 1 base removed from V and 1 base from J, the gap between germline ends came to 14 bases. The CDR3 runs to 17 residues. Germline lookup yields CDR1 LGHNA and CDR2 YSLEER. CDR3 nucleotide sequence: TGCGCCAGCAGCCAAGCAGGGGAAGGGGTGGCCAAAAACATTCAGTACTTC. Protein sequence: CASSQAGEGVAKNIQYF.

V gene TRBV5-1 combines with J gene TRBJ2-1; 7 bases match TRBD2. The junction had 6 bases not matched to a gene; V was cut back by 4 bases and J by 8 bases. CDR3 length equals 13 residues. Germline CDR1 is SGHRS and CDR2 is YFSETQ. Written as DNA, the CDR3 is TGCGCCAGCAGCCCGGTCCGGGGGGATGAGCAGTTCTTC. Its protein product is CASSPVRGDEQFF.

This clone was counted once. V and J are TRBV18 and TRBJ1-5, with no clear D. Trimming left V 4 bases short and J 4 bases short, with 11 bases between. From germline, CDR1 is KGHSH and CDR2 LQKENI. The CDR3 runs 14 residues. The CDR3 protein is CASSLEGRNQPQHF. In DNA form, the CDR3 reads TGTGCCAGCTCACTCGAGGGAAGGAATCAGCCCCAGCATTTT.